This entry lists 13 T cell receptor beta chains sequenced from one sample in a study of PD-1 blockade in classical Hodgkin lymphoma. Profiling relied on immunoSEQ multiplex PCR, and the TCRdb table lists in-frame clones only, not all of them. The sample carries some 20,000 clones, 80% to 90% recorded once. Exposure to brentuximab vedotin varied, and each patient had relapsed following autologous stem cell transplantation. Sequenced material: peripheral blood mononuclear cells (PBMCs), taken before the second cycle of nivolumab. Every receptor here comes from a human donor with classical Hodgkin lymphoma.

The CDR3, as DNA: TGTGCCAGCAGCTTTACCGGGACACCAGGGGCAGATACGCAGTATTTT. Its translation is CASSFTGTPGADTQYF. The chain has TRBV7-9 and TRBJ2-3; a possible D gene is TRBD1 (6 bases). The CDR3 contains 16 residues. Trimming removed 3 bases at V and 4 bases at J, with 17 bases between. Germline lookup yields CDR1 SEHNR and CDR2 FQNEAQ (reference sequence).

The V gene is TRBV30, the J gene TRBJ1-4; D remains unclear. Per the germline V gene, CDR1 is GTSNPN and CDR2 is SVGIG (reference sequence). Trimming cost V 3 bases and J 7 bases, with 3 bases left between them. This CDR3 is 10 amino acids long. The CDR3 loop is CAWSGEKLFF. The CDR3 coding sequence is TGTGCCTGGAGCGGTGAAAAACTGTTTTTT. Based on the CDR3 plus reference TRBV30 and TRBJ1-4, the full variable domain is SQTIHQWPATLVQPVGSPLSLECTVEGTSNPNLYWYRQAAGRGLQLLFYSVGIGQISSEVPQNLSASRPQDRQFILSSKKLLLSDSGFYLCAWSGEKLFFGSGTQLSVL.

The J gene is TRBJ2-5, the V gene TRBV30, with 7 bases lining up with TRBD2. The germline gives CDR1 GTSNPN, CDR2 SVGIG (reference sequence). There are 13 residues in the CDR3. The trim removed 8 bases at V and 3 bases at J, leaving 9 bases unmatched. The CDR3, as DNA: TGTGCCGAGCCGGGTACTAGCGAAGAGACCCAGTACTTC. The encoded protein is CAEPGTSEETQYF.

The J gene is TRBJ2-1, the V gene TRBV5-1; the D is unclear. Germline CDR1 reads SGHRS; CDR2 reads YFSETQ. V lost 0 bases, J lost 3 bases, and 7 bases lay in between. The CDR3 covers 14 residues. CDR3 amino acids: CASSLDSYYNEQFF. The CDR3 nucleotides read TGCGCCAGCAGCTTGGACTCCTACTACAATGAGCAGTTCTTC.

The chain recombines TRBV4-3 with TRBJ2-2; D might be TRBD1 (6 bases). The ends were cut back, 1 base at V and 8 bases at J, with 17 bases in the middle. CDR3 size: 16 residues. Germline CDR1 LGHNA, CDR2 YSLEER. The CDR3 loop is CASSQGGQGSRGELFF. The CDR3 DNA sequence: TGCGCCAGCAGCCAAGGGGGCCAGGGGTCTCGGGGGGAGCTGTTTTTT.

The chain joins TRBV10-2 to TRBJ1-2; the D is unclear. The CDR3 spans 13 residues. The V gene's germline CDR1 is WSHSY and CDR2 SAAADI. The germline V and J ends were trimmed by 6 bases and 4 bases, with 12 bases remaining between them. The CDR3 protein is CASRAGIFYGYTF. CDR3 sequence (DNA): TGCGCCAGCAGGGCCGGGATCTTCTATGGCTACACCTTC.

The rearrangement joins TRBV30 to TRBJ2-1; D might be TRBD2 (7 bases). From germline, CDR1 is GTSNPN and CDR2 SVGIG (reference sequence). Trimming took off 0 bases at V and 0 bases at J, with 12 bases between the two ends. The CDR3 spans 16 residues. In DNA form, the CDR3 reads TGTGCCTGGAGTGTAGGTGGGGGGGCCTCCTACAATGAGCAGTTCTTC. It yields the protein CAWSVGGGASYNEQFF.

V gene TRBV2 combines with J gene TRBJ1-3; 7 positions agree with TRBD1. Germline V gene data show CDR1 as SNHLY and CDR2 as FYNNEI. The CDR3 sequence is 15 residues long. V trimming: 6 bases; J trimming: 2 bases; junction bases outside the gene matches: 7. DNA of the CDR3: TGTGCCAGCAGAAGACAGGGAGTGACTGGAAACACCATATATTTT. Protein product: CASRRQGVTGNTIYF. Variable domain in full (rest from reference TRBV2 and TRBJ1-3): EPEVTQTPSHQVTQMGQEVILRCVPISNHLYFYWYRQILGQKVEFLVSFYNNEISEKSEIFDDQFSVERPDGSNFTLKIRSTKLEDSAMYFCASRRQGVTGNTIYFGEGSWLTVV.

The chain couples TRBV7-9 to TRBJ1-1, with D uncertain. The CDR3 extends over 14 amino acids. With 4 bases removed from V and 8 bases from J, the gap between germline ends came to 17 bases. Germline V gives CDR1 SEHNR, CDR2 FQNEAQ (reference sequence). The CDR3 region has the DNA TGTGCCAGCAGCTGGGGATCGGGAAATGGGGAAGCTTTCTTT. This sequence encodes CASSWGSGNGEAFF.

This clone was seen more than once but under ten times. The chain recombines TRBV5-1 with TRBJ1-2, with unresolved D. Germline-derived CDR1 and CDR2 are SGHRS and YFSETQ. Trimming cost V 0 bases and J 6 bases, with 9 bases left between them. This CDR3 contains 13 residues. The CDR3 DNA sequence: TGCGCCAGCAGCTTGGAAGGGTTTGATGGCTACACCTTC. Translating gives CASSLEGFDGYTF. The whole variable domain, filled in from reference TRBV5-1 and TRBJ1-2, reads KAGVTQTPRYLIKTRGQQVTLSCSPISGHRSVSWYQQTPGQGLQFLFEYFSETQRNKGNFPGRFSGRQFSNSRSEMNVSTLELGDSALYLCASSLEGFDGYTFGSGTRLTVV.

V and J are TRBV5-1 and TRBJ2-1; 7 positions agree with TRBD1. Losses at the gene ends were 3 bases for V and 4 bases for J; bases not matched to a gene: 7. The CDR3 has 15 amino acids. Germline CDR1 reads SGHRS; CDR2 reads YFSETQ. CDR3 sequence (DNA): TGCGCCAGCAGCTCGGACCCGGGACAGTACAATGAGCAGTTCTTC. Amino acid sequence: CASSSDPGQYNEQFF.

The gene calls are TRBV7-6 and TRBJ1-5; D is perhaps TRBD1 (5 bases). In germline, CDR1 is SGHVS, CDR2 FNYEAQ. Trimming stripped 3 bases from V and 5 bases from J, with 8 bases between. The CDR3 is made up of 13 amino acids. CDR3: CASSFAGDQPQHF. CDR3 in DNA: TGTGCCAGCAGCTTCGCGGGGGATCAGCCCCAGCATTTT.

This clone has more than one count but fewer than ten. The chain combines TRBV4-1 with TRBJ2-2; 8 nucleotides line up with TRBD1. CDR1 MGHRA and CDR2 YSYEKL come from the germline V gene. CDR3 size: 16 residues. V trimming: 6 bases; J trimming: 0 bases; junction bases outside the gene matches: 6. CDR3 protein: CASSPQQGANTGELFF. DNA of the CDR3: TGCGCCAGCAGTCCTCAACAGGGGGCGAACACCGGGGAGCTGTTTTTT.